Here is one T cell receptor beta chain with its context. This sample is part of a study of molecular identifiers for immune sequencing clone quantification. Libraries of naive CD8 cells were prepared from 20,000 to 1,000,000 sorted cells using 10%, 30% or 50% RNA. Preparation of the bulk TCR libraries relied on previously described methods and listed TCR primers. Each CDR3 protein is one row after TCRdb ran MiXCR on the PCR reads. In the table there are approximately 550,000 distinct CDR3 sequences, roughly 24% of which are singletons. Material: naive CD8+ T cells from blood, with Jurkat cell RNA spiked in. Indicated subset: FACS-sorted CD8+CD4-CCR7+CD45RA+ naive T cells. This receptor was taken from a human donor in good health. Some libraries in this study had Jurkat cell RNA spiked in.

As DNA, the CDR3 is TGTGCCAGCAGCCAAGTGCCAGTATACTCTGGGGCCAACGTCCTGACTTTC. Its protein is CASSQVPVYSGANVLTF. V usage is TRBV3-1 and J usage is TRBJ2-6; D is ambiguous. From germline, CDR1 is LGHDT and CDR2 YNNKEL (reference sequence). The germline V and J ends were trimmed by 1 base and 0 bases, with 10 bases remaining between them. CDR3 length equals 17 residues.